This T cell receptor beta chain was retrieved from a study of blood T cell repertoires in COVID-19. Study background: Sample material is recorded as cDNA or gDNA derived from T cells, B-cell-depleted T cells, or PBMCs.

Participants spanned ages 18 to 89 years and resided in 24 US areas. Cohorts were determined from participant-reported clinical history. Trimming took 3 bases from V and 6 from J; bases not matched to a gene: 6. The CDR3 has 15 amino acids. Germline V gene sequence: CDR1 MRHNA, CDR2 SNTAGT. Assay used: immunoSEQ multiplex PCR; TCRdb lists only in-frame clones, some missing. Of fewer than 350,000 clones in the sample, roughly 90% were seen once. This clone appeared a few times. This clonotype originated in a woman aged 40 to 50 who had recovered from COVID-19. Sequencing used PBMCs or T cells enriched from blood (not recorded which). The chain is built from TRBV6-4 and TRBJ1-1, with 11 bases that match TRBD1. The CDR3 DNA reads TGTGCCAGCAGTGAGTCCGGGACAGGGGGAGCTGAAGCTTTCTTT. Protein: CASSESGTGGAEAFF.